A single sample gave rise to the 18 T cell receptor beta chains below, sequenced in a study of shared clonotypes between healthy human individuals. The assay was immunoSEQ multiplex PCR, and TCRdb's table has in-frame clones only and misses some. Found here are roughly 1 million clones, 65% to 75% of them singletons; the top ten hold 1.5%. Sample: memory CD4+ T cells sorted from blood. Subset noted: CD45RA-negative fraction. All receptors derive from a man between 18 and 29 years old in good health.

The gene calls are TRBV5-1 and TRBJ1-4; D gene unclear. The length of the CDR3 is 16 residues. CDR1 and CDR2 (germline): SGHRS, YFSETQ. Trimming removed 1 base from V and 3 bases from J, with 13 bases in between. CDR3 sequence reads: CASSLNWASSNEKLFF. CDR3 nucleotide sequence: TGCGCCAGCAGCTTGAATTGGGCCAGTTCTAATGAAAAACTGTTTTTT.

This chain links TRBV29-1 with TRBJ2-3, with D perhaps matching TRBD1 or TRBD2 (5 bases each). This CDR3 is 17 amino acids long. Per the germline V gene, CDR1 is SQVTM and CDR2 is ANQGSEA. V dropped 1 base and J dropped 1 base, with 18 bases sitting between them. The CDR3 bases are TGCAGCGTTGAAGGCCTGGGGGAAAAACCTGGCACAGATACGCAGTATTTT. It is translated as CSVEGLGEKPGTDTQYF.

This clone was observed a few times. The chain couples TRBV5-1 to TRBJ2-1, with 8 nucleotides matching TRBD2. V shed 3 bases and J 9 bases; nucleotides not matched to a gene: 8. CDR3 length: 14 amino acids. Looked up from germline, CDR1 is SGHRS and CDR2 is YFSETQ. CDR3 sequence (DNA): TGCGCCAGCAGCTCTCCGGGGGGGTACGCTGAGCAGTTCTTC. Amino acids: CASSSPGGYAEQFF.

This clone was detected ten times or more. The genes are TRBV4-1 and TRBJ1-5; tentatively, D is TRBD1 (5 bases). Trimming cost V 4 bases and J 0 bases, with 13 bases left between them. Germline V lookup: CDR1 MGHRA, CDR2 YSYEKL. The CDR3 spans 16 residues. CDR3 protein: CASSLGTKHSNQPQHF. The CDR3 bases are TGCGCCAGCAGCCTCGGGACTAAACATAGCAATCAGCCCCAGCATTTT.

The V gene is TRBV19, the J gene TRBJ2-2; a possible D gene is TRBD2 (5 bases). The CDR3 has 16 amino acids. V was trimmed by 6 bases and J by 4 bases, leaving 18 bases between them. Looked up from germline, CDR1 is LNHDA and CDR2 is SQIVND (reference sequence). The CDR3 bases are TGTGCCAGTAGCCACGTGGCTAGCCTATCCACCGGGGAGCTGTTTTTT. Its protein product is CASSHVASLSTGELFF. Based on the CDR3 plus reference TRBV19 and TRBJ2-2, the full variable domain is DGGITQSPKYLFRKEGQNVTLSCEQNLNHDAMYWYRQDPGQGLRLIYYSQIVNDFQKGDIAEGYSVSREKKESFPLTVTSAQKNPTAFYLCASSHVASLSTGELFFGEGSRLTVL.

As regards this clone: Other DNA sequences in the same sample also yield this CDR3. V is TRBV7-9 and J is TRBJ2-7; perhaps D is TRBD1 or TRBD2 (5 bases each). CDR1 is SEHNR, CDR2 FQNEAQ, per germline (reference sequence). V lost 5 bases, J lost 0 bases, and 8 bases lay in between. The CDR3 runs to 13 residues. The CDR3 coding sequence is TGTGCCAGCAGCCAGGGACCCTCCTACGAGCAGTACTTC. Its translation is CASSQGPSYEQYF. The full variable domain, rest sourced from reference TRBV7-9 and TRBJ2-7, is DTGVSQNPRHKITKRGQNVTFRCDPISEHNRLYWYRQTLGQGPEFLTYFQNEAQLEKSRLLSDRFSAERPKGSFSTLEIQRTEQGDSAMYLCASSQGPSYEQYFGPGTRLTVT.

This sequence joins TRBV5-6 and TRBJ2-7; D remains ambiguous. CDR3 length: 14 amino acids. Germline values: CDR1 SGHDT, CDR2 YYEEEE. V was pared by 4 bases and J by 5 bases, with 16 bases between. This CDR3 is CASSIIQSAHEQYF. The CDR3 coding sequence is TGTGCCAGCAGCATAATACAATCCGCCCACGAGCAGTACTTC.

The chain joins TRBV5-1 to TRBJ2-2, with TRBD2 identical over 9 bases. Germline V gene lookup returns CDR1 SGHRS and CDR2 YFSETQ. The CDR3 consists of 16 residues. Unmatched junction bases numbered 6, after V lost 1 base and J lost 5 bases. The CDR3 here is CASSLRAGGLTGELFF. Written as DNA, the CDR3 is TGCGCCAGCAGCTTGCGAGCGGGAGGATTAACCGGGGAGCTGTTTTTT.

This clone has just a few counts. The same CDR3 arises from other DNA sequences in this sample as well. The V gene is TRBV7-3, the J gene TRBJ2-1; D is ambiguous. Trimming removed 2 bases at V and 5 bases at J, with 7 bases between. Germline CDR1 and CDR2: SGHTA and FQGTGA. CDR3 length: 13 residues. DNA of the CDR3: TGTGCCAGCAGCTTATCTCAGGACAATGAGCAGTTCTTC. It is translated as CASSLSQDNEQFF.

The genes are TRBV7-2 and TRBJ2-7; D is perhaps TRBD1 (6 bases). This CDR3 has 13 residues. Germline V gene sequence: CDR1 SGHTA, CDR2 FQGNSA. Trimming pared 5 bases from V and 10 bases from J, leaving 18 bases between. CDR3: CASSVRDNLGQYF. In DNA form, the CDR3 reads TGTGCCAGCAGCGTCCGGGACAACCTTGGACAGTACTTC.

This clone was observed a few times. The chain is built from TRBV25-1 and TRBJ2-7, with TRBD2 matching over 8 bases. The trim removed 3 bases at V and 5 bases at J, leaving 6 bases unmatched. The CDR3 contains 14 residues. CDR1 and CDR2 from the germline V gene are MGHDK and SYGVNS. The CDR3 sequence: CASSEGLAGHEQYF. For the CDR3, the DNA is TGTGCCAGCAGTGAGGGTCTAGCGGGCCACGAGCAGTACTTC.

The V gene is TRBV5-4, the J gene TRBJ1-1; 7 nucleotides match TRBD1. Per the germline V gene, CDR1 is SGHNT and CDR2 is YYREEE (reference sequence). The trim removed 2 bases at V and 8 bases at J, leaving 6 bases unmatched. The CDR3 has 13 amino acids. The CDR3 region is CASSLGGRSEAFF. CDR3 coding DNA: TGTGCCAGCAGCTTAGGGGGCCGGTCAGAAGCTTTCTTT.

This clone appeared a few times. The chain joins TRBV7-9 to TRBJ1-2, with 9 nucleotides matching TRBD1. Looked up from germline, CDR1 is SEHNR and CDR2 is FQNEAQ (reference sequence). V shed 4 bases and J 4 bases; nucleotides not matched to a gene: 4. This CDR3 has 14 residues. In nucleotides, the CDR3 is TGTGCCAGCAGCTCGTCGGGACAGGGCTATGGCTACACCTTC. Amino acid sequence: CASSSSGQGYGYTF.

The chain recombines TRBV6-1 with TRBJ2-7; tentatively, D is TRBD1 (6 bases). The CDR3 runs to 14 residues. Germline CDR1 is MNHNS and CDR2 is SASEGT. V lost 7 bases and J lost 0, with 13 bases in between. The CDR3 is CASTPRDNSYEQYF. As DNA, the CDR3 is TGTGCCAGCACTCCCAGGGACAACTCCTACGAGCAGTACTTC.

This clone was detected once. The chain uses TRBV6-5 and TRBJ1-3; no firm D call. The germline V gene has CDR1 MNHEY and CDR2 SVGAGI. This CDR3 is built from 15 residues. The V end lost 0 bases, the J end lost 0 bases, and 6 bases lay between the germline ends. CDR3 sequence: CASSYSAVSGNTIYF. The CDR3 nucleotides read TGTGCCAGCAGTTACTCTGCAGTCTCTGGAAACACCATATATTTT.

V usage is TRBV11-2 and J usage is TRBJ2-2; D might be TRBD2 (5 bases). The CDR3 covers 15 residues. Germline CDR1 SGHAT, CDR2 FQNNGV. The V end lost 3 bases, the J end lost 1 base, and 9 bases lay between the germline ends. The CDR3 loop reads CASSFTAGNTGELFF. The DNA of the CDR3 is TGTGCCAGCAGCTTTACGGCGGGGAACACCGGGGAGCTGTTTTTT.

A remark on this clone: Other DNA sequences of this sample code for an identical CDR3. J is TRBJ1-1 and V is TRBV29-1, with D possibly matching TRBD1 (6 bases). CDR3 size: 11 residues. The V end was cut by 6 bases, the J end by 6 bases, with 11 bases between. The germline V gene encodes CDR1 SQVTM and CDR2 ANQGSEA. The CDR3 loop reads CSVRGGAEAFF. CDR3 DNA sequence: TGCAGCGTCCGAGGGGGGGCTGAAGCTTTCTTT.

The chain has TRBV5-6 and TRBJ2-7, with 7 positions matching TRBD1. The CDR3 is 14 residues long. J was trimmed by 1 base and V by 2 bases; bases with no gene match: 3. Per germline, CDR1 SGHDT and CDR2 YYEEEE. CDR3 in amino acids: CASSLGDSSYEQYF. CDR3 bases: TGTGCCAGCAGCTTAGGGGACAGTTCCTACGAGCAGTACTTC.